Shown below are 24 T cell receptor beta chains from a single sample sequenced in a study of T cell responses to AZD1222 COVID-19 vaccine. Measured with immunoSEQ multiplex PCR; TCRdb has only the in-frame clones, and not every one. The data show some 180,000 clones, with 94% seen just once and roughly 1.5% held by the top ten. The sample in question was peripheral blood, obtained 28 days after the second AZD1222 dose. These receptors were collected from an adult who received the AZD1222 COVID-19 vaccine.

The genes are TRBV9 and TRBJ1-1; 7 bases fit TRBD1. CDR3 length equals 14 residues. Unmatched junction bases numbered 2, after V lost 2 bases and J lost 1 base. CDR1 SGDLS and CDR2 YYNGEE come from the germline V gene. CDR3: CASSVGQSNTEAFF. In DNA form, the CDR3 reads TGTGCCAGCAGCGTGGGACAGTCGAACACTGAAGCTTTCTTT.

The chain joins TRBV11-2 to TRBJ1-5; maybe TRBD1 (5 bases). The CDR3 extends over 15 amino acids. Germline V gene sequence: CDR1 SGHAT, CDR2 FQNNGV. V was shortened by 5 bases and J by 4 bases, with 15 bases between the two germline ends. CDR3: CASSDTRDPNQPQHF. CDR3 coding DNA: TGTGCCAGCAGCGACACCAGGGATCCTAATCAGCCCCAGCATTTT.

The chain employs TRBV29-1 and TRBJ1-4; D is perhaps TRBD1 (6 bases). The CDR3 is made up of 12 amino acids. The germline V gene encodes CDR1 SQVTM and CDR2 ANQGSEA. V gave up 7 bases and J gave up 8 bases, with 14 bases separating them. The CDR3 DNA sequence: TGCAGCGCAGGGACAACGGGCGAAAAACTGTTTTTT. As protein: CSAGTTGEKLFF.

Only one count was recorded for this clone. V and J are TRBV10-3 and TRBJ2-3; 12 nucleotides align to TRBD2. The germline V gene encodes CDR1 ENHRY and CDR2 SYGVKD. The V segment lost 6 bases and the J segment 3 bases; nucleotides outside the gene matches: 1. This CDR3 is 14 amino acids long. CDR3 loop: CAIRGLAGTDTQYF. In nucleotides, the CDR3 is TGTGCCATCAGAGGACTAGCGGGGACAGATACGCAGTATTTT.

This chain joins TRBV6-6 and TRBJ1-5; D possibly corresponds to TRBD1 (5 bases). The CDR3 runs to 15 residues. Per the germline V gene, CDR1 is MNHNY and CDR2 is SVGAGI (reference sequence). Trimming cost V 2 bases and J 4 bases, with 12 bases left between them. The CDR3 reads CASSYVQGRNQPQHF. For the CDR3, the DNA is TGTGCCAGCAGTTACGTCCAGGGCCGTAATCAGCCCCAGCATTTT.

The chain has TRBV6-6 and TRBJ2-2; 10 bases align to TRBD2. This CDR3 comprises 15 residues. J was trimmed by 5 bases and V by 6 bases; bases with no gene match: 6. The germline CDR1 and CDR2 sequences are MNHNY and SVGAGI (reference sequence). In DNA form, the CDR3 reads TGTGCCAGCAGCCCGGGACTAGCGAGAACCGGGGAGCTGTTTTTT. Translated: CASSPGLARTGELFF.

This chain connects TRBV6-5 to TRBJ1-1; possibly TRBD1 for D (5 bases). CDR1 and CDR2 (germline): MNHEY, SVGAGI. The CDR3 covers 12 residues. V was trimmed by 6 bases and J by 7 bases, leaving 12 bases between them. The CDR3 sequence: CASSLREGEAFF. The DNA of the CDR3 is TGTGCCAGCAGCCTCAGGGAGGGTGAAGCTTTCTTT.

A single count supports this clone. The J gene is TRBJ1-5, the V gene TRBV23-1; D ambiguous. TRBV23-1 is reported as an ORF; its role is uncertain. V gave up 2 bases and J gave up 6 bases, with 8 bases separating them. CDR3 size: 13 residues. The chain's CDR3 is CASSQGVPQPQHF. CDR3 in DNA: TGCGCCAGCAGTCAAGGGGTTCCTCAGCCCCAGCATTTT.

This sequence joins TRBV7-3 and TRBJ2-5; 10 bases are a match to TRBD1. V lost 5 bases and J lost 8; bases outside the gene matches: 14. The CDR3 is 16 residues long. Germline CDR1 SGHTA, CDR2 FQGTGA. DNA for the CDR3: TGTGCCAGCAGCCGACAGGACAGGGGGGGACCAAGAACCCAGTACTTC. As protein: CASSRQDRGGPRTQYF.

The genes are TRBV5-1 and TRBJ1-1; D remains unclear. Trimming stripped 4 bases from V and 5 bases from J, with 15 bases between. CDR1 SGHRS and CDR2 YFSETQ come from the germline V gene. This CDR3 spans 14 amino acids. The CDR3 sequence: CASSVWGVSTEAFF. DNA for the CDR3: TGCGCCAGCAGCGTGTGGGGTGTGAGTACTGAAGCTTTCTTT.

This chain uses TRBV19 with TRBJ1-6; D is unclear. There are 14 residues in the CDR3. Germline CDR1 reads LNHDA; CDR2 reads SQIVND (reference sequence). Trimming took off 4 bases at V and 7 bases at J, with 11 bases between the two ends. The CDR3 protein is CASSTIAENSPLHF. For the CDR3, the DNA is TGTGCCAGTAGTACAATAGCAGAAAATTCACCCCTCCACTTT.

The V and J genes are TRBV7-9 and TRBJ2-5; D unresolved. Germline V lookup: CDR1 SEHNR, CDR2 FQNEAQ (reference sequence). The length of the CDR3 is 13 residues. Trimming cost V 6 bases and J 1 base, with 9 bases left between them. DNA of the CDR3: TGTGCCAGCAGGCCGGAGCTCCAAGAGACCCAGTACTTC. It is translated as CASRPELQETQYF.

The J gene is TRBJ1-2, the V gene TRBV10-3; D call uncertain. Trimming took off 2 bases at V and 1 base at J, with 14 bases between the two ends. The CDR3 spans 16 residues. In germline, CDR1 is ENHRY, CDR2 SYGVKD. CDR3 in amino acids: CAISEALEALNYGYTF. The DNA for the CDR3 is TGTGCCATCAGTGAGGCTCTGGAGGCACTTAACTATGGCTACACCTTC.

The chain links TRBV6-2 or TRBV6-3 to TRBJ2-5; 7 bases map to TRBD1. CDR1 and CDR2 (germline): MNHEY, SVGEGT. The CDR3 is made up of 15 amino acids. The ends lost 5 bases at V and 1 base at J; junction bases unmatched: 7. CDR3 in DNA: TGTGCCAGCAGTAGACAGGGTTTCTCCCAAGAGACCCAGTACTTC. Its translation: CASSRQGFSQETQYF.

As regards this clone: The same CDR3 is also encoded by other DNA sequences in this sample. This chain connects TRBV7-3 to TRBJ2-2, with no clear D. Germline V gene lookup returns CDR1 SGHTA and CDR2 FQGTGA. The CDR3 consists of 14 residues. V was pared by 4 bases and J by 2 bases, with 8 bases between. CDR3 protein: CASSSRTNTGELFF. The CDR3 DNA reads TGTGCCAGCAGCTCGAGGACCAACACCGGGGAGCTGTTTTTT.

The chain is built from TRBV11-2 and TRBJ2-1, with a tentative D call TRBD2 (5 bases). The CDR3 contains 15 residues. Germline loops: CDR1 SGHAT, CDR2 FQNNGV. Trimming shortened V by 5 bases and J by 6 bases, and 17 bases separated the two germline ends. The CDR3 DNA is TGTGCCAGCAGCCCCGTCCAGGCGGGCCGCAATGAGCAGTTCTTC. It codes for CASSPVQAGRNEQFF.

The rearrangement uses TRBV28 and TRBJ1-5; D remains ambiguous. The V end lost 7 bases, the J end lost 1 base, and 17 bases lay between the germline ends. The germline gives CDR1 MDHEN, CDR2 SYDVKM. CDR3 size: 16 residues. The CDR3 region has the DNA TGTGCCAGCATCCCCCTCGGGGTCGGGAGCAATCAGCCCCAGCATTTT. Translated, it gives CASIPLGVGSNQPQHF.

This clone has a single count. This sequence joins TRBV4-1 and TRBJ2-3; D gene ambiguous. The CDR3 covers 15 residues. Germline CDR1 and CDR2: MGHRA and YSYEKL. V was trimmed by 7 bases and J by 3 bases, leaving 17 bases between them. CDR3 sequence: CASKSSPLRTDTQYF. CDR3 in DNA: TGCGCCAGCAAAAGCTCACCCCTCCGAACAGATACGCAGTATTTT.

Details on this clone: The junction shows a germline mismatch at one end, possibly a read error. The genes are TRBV7-2 and TRBJ2-3; 10 positions agree with TRBD2. Germline values: CDR1 SGHTA, CDR2 FQGNSA. This CDR3 contains 15 residues. The chain's CDR3 is CASSLEGLAPDTQYF. DNA of the CDR3: TGTGCCAGCAGTTTAGAGGGACTAGCGCCAGATACGCAGTATTTT.

This chain uses TRBV3-1 (or the pseudogene TRBV3-2) with TRBJ1-4; D remains unclear. The CDR3 runs 15 residues. Trimming shortened V by 1 base and J by 0 bases, and 6 bases separated the two germline ends. Germline V gives CDR1 LGHDT, CDR2 YNNKEL (reference sequence). DNA for the CDR3: TGTGCCAGCAGCCAAGGGTGGGCAACTAATGAAAAACTGTTTTTT. This sequence encodes CASSQGWATNEKLFF.

The chain has TRBV5-6 and TRBJ2-7, with D hard to call. CDR1 and CDR2 from the germline V gene are SGHDT and YYEEEE. The germline V and J ends were trimmed by 2 bases and 2 bases, with 11 bases remaining between them. The length of the CDR3 is 14 residues. The CDR3 sequence: CASSLSASTYEQYF. For the CDR3, the DNA is TGTGCCAGCAGCTTATCGGCGTCCACCTACGAGCAGTACTTC.

The sample holds one count of this clone. The V call is TRBV18, the J call TRBJ1-1, with no clear D. The CDR3 consists of 14 residues. Trimming pared 0 bases from V and 7 bases from J, leaving 12 bases between. Germline V lookup: CDR1 KGHSH, CDR2 LQKENI. CDR3 sequence reads: CASSPPGRNVEAFF. CDR3 bases: TGTGCCAGCTCACCACCGGGAAGGAACGTTGAAGCTTTCTTT. Drawing the rest from reference TRBV18 and TRBJ1-1, the complete variable domain is NAGVMQNPRHLVRRRGQEARLRCSPMKGHSHVYWYRQLPEEGLKFMVYLQKENIIDESGMPKERFSAEFPKEGPSILRIQQVVRGDSAAYFCASSPPGRNVEAFFGQGTRLTVV.

This clone was recorded only once. The chain employs TRBV19 and TRBJ1-1; D remains ambiguous. Germline V lookup: CDR1 LNHDA, CDR2 SQIVND (reference sequence). The CDR3 is made up of 18 amino acids. V was trimmed by 7 bases and J by 0 bases, leaving 24 bases between them. The CDR3 nucleotides are TGTGCCAGTACCGAATCATCCCATTTAGGGAATGTGAACACTGAAGCTTTCTTT. Amino acids: CASTESSHLGNVNTEAFF.

The V and J genes are TRBV6-4 and TRBJ2-7, with a weak D call TRBD2 (6 bases). This CDR3 contains 17 residues. Germline values: CDR1 MRHNA, CDR2 SNTAGT. Deletions cut 6 bases from V and 3 bases from J, with 24 bases between. In DNA form, the CDR3 reads TGTGCCAGCAGCGGCCAACCCGGGAGTCCCCTCCACTACGAGCAGTACTTC. Encoded protein: CASSGQPGSPLHYEQYF.